This TCR beta chain was recorded in a study of shared clonotypes between healthy human individuals. Findings and caveats of the study: When compared with the clonotypes that were shared by all four sorted-subset donors, the non-shared clonotypes turned out to have lower generation probabilities. Inspection by rarefaction showed sorted-subset sequencing to be incomplete despite large depth. In a few donors, around 5% of naive CD4 clonotypes appeared in common.

Naivety among CD8 cells was defined by CD45RO negativity and positive CCR7 selection, thereby excluding terminally differentiated effector memory CD45RA+ cells. Sorted subsets were amplified in replicate PCRs using 200 to 250 ng DNA, 30,000 to 35,000 T cell genomes. The method was immunoSEQ multiplex PCR; TCRdb's version includes in-frame clones alone and lacks a portion of them. The data contain nearly 2 million clones, about 95% of them singletons. In regard to this clone: What it binds is unknown. This specimen includes other DNA sequences encoding the same CDR3.

Germline V gene sequence: CDR1 MNHEY, CDR2 SVGAGI. CDR3 length equals 13 residues. Trimming shortened V by 4 bases and J by 0 bases, and 5 bases separated the two germline ends. The specimen was naive CD8+ T cells sorted from blood. The sequence derives from a man aged 18 to 30 in good health. V and J are TRBV6-5 and TRBJ2-3; the D gene could be TRBD1 or TRBD2 (5 bases each). CDR3 coding DNA: TGTGCCAGCAGTTGGGGGAGCACAGATACGCAGTATTTT. Translating gives CASSWGSTDTQYF.